Listed below are T cell receptor beta chains from one sample, sequenced in a study of shared clonotypes between healthy human individuals. Assay: immunoSEQ multiplex PCR; the TCRdb copy retains only in-frame clones and omits some. The data contain about 2 million clones, approximately 95% of them singletons. Sequenced sample: naive CD8+ T cells sorted from blood. The receptors come from a man between 18 and 29 years old in good health. The CDR3 runs from the conserved cysteine through the conserved F or W. A D gene is named only where the DNA matches it firmly. Some rows have no size entry. The others give once, few or many, or a class for an expanded clone.

CDR3 protein: CASSLVGQGSLAEAFF
CDR3 DNA: TGTGCTAGCAGCTTAGTTGGGCAGGGGAGCCTAGCTGAAGCTTTCTTT
V gene: TRBV7-7
J gene: TRBJ1-1
D gene: NA
clone size: NA

CDR3 protein: CASSYSTSASYEQYF
CDR3 DNA: TGTGCCAGCAGTTACTCTACTAGCGCTTCCTACGAGCAGTACTTC
V gene: TRBV6-5
J gene: TRBJ2-7
D gene: TRBD2
clone size: NA

CDR3 protein: CASTSGGGIQETQYF
CDR3 DNA: TGTGCCAGCACCTCCGGTGGGGGGATCCAAGAGACCCAGTACTTC
V gene: TRBV6-5
J gene: TRBJ2-5
D gene: NA
clone size: NA

CDR3 protein: CASSHSPGLAAYNEQFF
CDR3 DNA: TGCGCCAGCAGCCACTCACCGGGACTCGCCGCCTACAATGAGCAGTTCTTC
V gene: TRBV4-1
J gene: TRBJ2-1
D gene: NA
clone size: NA

CDR3 protein: CATKDRNEETQYF
CDR3 DNA: TGTGCCACCAAGGACAGAAACGAAGAGACCCAGTACTTC
V gene: TRBV15
J gene: TRBJ2-5
D gene: NA
clone size: once

CDR3 protein: CSVESYNEQFF
CDR3 DNA: TGCAGCGTTGAAAGCTACAATGAGCAGTTCTTC
V gene: TRBV29-1
J gene: TRBJ2-1
D gene: NA
clone size: NA

CDR3 protein: CASSFETGMRNEQYF
CDR3 DNA: TGTGCCAGCAGCTTCGAGACAGGGATGAGGAACGAGCAGTACTTC
V gene: TRBV7-9
J gene: TRBJ2-7
D gene: TRBD1
clone size: NA

CDR3 protein: CASSAASAYEQYF
CDR3 DNA: TGTGCCAGTAGCGCCGCCTCTGCCTACGAGCAGTACTTC
V gene: TRBV19
J gene: TRBJ2-7
D gene: NA
clone size: once

CDR3 protein: CASSQGFNTEAFF
CDR3 DNA: TGCGCCAGCAGCCAGGGGTTCAACACTGAAGCTTTCTTT
V gene: TRBV5-1
J gene: TRBJ1-1
D gene: NA
clone size: once

CDR3 protein: CASSQGSSSLYEQYF
CDR3 DNA: TGCGCCAGCAGCCAAGGGTCCTCTAGCCTCTACGAGCAGTACTTC
V gene: TRBV4-1
J gene: TRBJ2-7
D gene: NA
clone size: NA

CDR3 protein: CASSQESRWGNEQFF
CDR3 DNA: TGCGCCAGCAGCCAAGAGTCCCGATGGGGCAATGAGCAGTTCTTC
V gene: TRBV4-1
J gene: TRBJ2-1
D gene: NA
clone size: NA

CDR3 protein: CASRRGLPSYNEQFF
CDR3 DNA: TGTGCCAGCAGAAGGGGACTCCCCTCCTACAATGAGCAGTTCTTC
V gene: TRBV5-4
J gene: TRBJ2-1
D gene: NA
clone size: NA

CDR3 protein: CASSVGLAGGETQYF
CDR3 DNA: TGTGCCAGCAGCGTAGGTTTAGCGGGAGGGGAGACCCAGTACTTC
V gene: TRBV9
J gene: TRBJ2-5
D gene: TRBD2
clone size: NA

CDR3 protein: CALRTGQNTEAFF
CDR3 DNA: TGTGCCCTCCGGACAGGCCAGAACACTGAAGCTTTCTTT
V gene: TRBV10-3
J gene: TRBJ1-1
D gene: TRBD1
clone size: NA

CDR3 protein: CASSQGGGQYF
CDR3 DNA: TGCGCCAGCAGCCAAGGAGGGGGGCAGTATTTT
V gene: TRBV4-1
J gene: TRBJ2-3
D gene: NA
clone size: NA

CDR3 protein: CASSLTGIGNTIYF
CDR3 DNA: TGTGCCAGCAGCTTGACCGGGATTGGAAACACCATATATTTT
V gene: TRBV5-6
J gene: TRBJ1-3
D gene: NA
clone size: NA

CDR3 protein: CSASGPYEQYF
CDR3 DNA: TGCAGTGCCTCAGGGCCCTACGAGCAGTACTTC
V gene: TRBV20-1
J gene: TRBJ2-7
D gene: NA
clone size: NA

CDR3 protein: CASSPWASGSYNEQFF
CDR3 DNA: TGTGCCAGCAGCCCATGGGCTAGCGGATCCTACAATGAGCAGTTCTTC
V gene: TRBV5-4
J gene: TRBJ2-1
D gene: TRBD2
clone size: NA

CDR3 protein: CASSPHQRDGPSYEQYF
CDR3 DNA: TGTGCCAGCAGCCCCCACCAGCGGGACGGCCCCTCCTACGAGCAGTACTTC
V gene: TRBV11-2
J gene: TRBJ2-7
D gene: TRBD2
clone size: NA

CDR3 protein: CASSNVAGSYEQYF
CDR3 DNA: TGCGCCAGCAGCAACGTAGCGGGTTCCTACGAGCAGTACTTC
V gene: TRBV4-1
J gene: TRBJ2-7
D gene: TRBD2
clone size: NA

CDR3 protein: CASSYPGGISYEQYF
CDR3 DNA: TGTGCCAGCAGTTACCCCGGGGGGATCTCCTACGAGCAGTACTTC
V gene: TRBV28
J gene: TRBJ2-7
D gene: TRBD2
clone size: NA

CDR3 protein: CASSNSYEQYF
CDR3 DNA: TGTGCCAGCAGCAACTCCTACGAGCAGTACTTC
V gene: TRBV7-9
J gene: TRBJ2-7
D gene: NA
clone size: NA

CDR3 protein: CASSPTGGLDTQYF
CDR3 DNA: TGTGCCAGCAGCCCCACCGGAGGTTTAGATACGCAGTATTTT
V gene: TRBV7-9
J gene: TRBJ2-3
D gene: NA
clone size: NA

CDR3 protein: CASSLSRLAGSFEPDTQYF
CDR3 DNA: TGTGCCAGCAGTTTATCGAGATTGGCGGGATCCTTTGAGCCAGATACGCAGTATTTT
V gene: TRBV27
J gene: TRBJ2-3
D gene: NA
clone size: NA

CDR3 protein: CASTYPGNSGELFF
CDR3 DNA: TGTGCCAGTACTTACCCAGGGAATAGCGGGGAGCTGTTTTTT
V gene: TRBV19
J gene: TRBJ2-2
D gene: NA
clone size: NA

CDR3 protein: CSVDSTDDYGYTF
CDR3 DNA: TGCAGCGTTGACTCGACAGACGACTACGGCTACACCTTC
V gene: TRBV29-1
J gene: TRBJ1-2
D gene: NA
clone size: NA

CDR3 protein: CASSHLVLTDTQYF
CDR3 DNA: TGCGCCAGCAGCCATCTTGTCCTCACAGATACGCAGTATTTT
V gene: TRBV4-1
J gene: TRBJ2-3
D gene: NA
clone size: NA

CDR3 protein: CASSLVKQGVTYNEQFF
CDR3 DNA: TGCGCCAGCAGCTTGGTTAAACAGGGGGTGACCTACAATGAGCAGTTCTTC
V gene: TRBV5-1
J gene: TRBJ2-1
D gene: TRBD1
clone size: NA

CDR3 protein: CASSVARPEIYGYTF
CDR3 DNA: TGTGCCAGCAGCGTAGCTCGTCCAGAAATCTATGGCTACACCTTC
V gene: TRBV9
J gene: TRBJ1-2
D gene: NA
clone size: NA

CDR3 protein: CASTPLRQGHGIQYF
CDR3 DNA: TGTGCCAGCACCCCACTGAGACAGGGGCATGGCATTCAGTACTTC
V gene: TRBV21-1
J gene: TRBJ2-4
D gene: NA
clone size: NA

CDR3 protein: CASSFGTGGAYTDTQYF
CDR3 DNA: TGTGCCAGCAGTTTTGGGACAGGGGGCGCGTACACAGATACGCAGTATTTT
V gene: TRBV28
J gene: TRBJ2-3
D gene: TRBD1
clone size: NA

CDR3 protein: CASSQRSGTGGHEQFF
CDR3 DNA: TGCGCCAGCAGCCAAAGATCAGGGACAGGGGGTCATGAGCAGTTCTTC
V gene: TRBV4-1
J gene: TRBJ2-1
D gene: TRBD1
clone size: NA

CDR3 protein: CASSSLLAETQYF
CDR3 DNA: TGTGCCAGCAGCTCCCTGCTAGCAGAGACCCAGTACTTC
V gene: TRBV11-3
J gene: TRBJ2-5
D gene: NA
clone size: NA

CDR3 protein: CASTGSPLINNEQFF
CDR3 DNA: TGCGCCAGCACAGGATCTCCCCTTATTAACAATGAGCAGTTCTTC
V gene: TRBV5-1
J gene: TRBJ2-1
D gene: NA
clone size: NA

CDR3 protein: CASSGQYYGYTF
CDR3 DNA: TGTGCCAGCAGCGGACAATACTACGGCTACACCTTC
V gene: TRBV6-1
J gene: TRBJ1-2
D gene: NA
clone size: NA

CDR3 protein: CASSVAGRSTDTQYF
CDR3 DNA: TGTGCCAGCAGCGTGGCGGGGAGAAGCACAGATACGCAGTATTTT
V gene: TRBV9
J gene: TRBJ2-3
D gene: NA
clone size: NA